Sequencing of this TCR beta chain was carried out in a study of response to subunit inactivated influenza vaccine. MiXCR, run by TCRdb on the RT-PCR reads, gives a single entry per CDR3 protein. The sample yields 550,000 to 800,000 distinct CDR3 sequences, around 14% seen once. The specimen comprised PBMCs from blood, sampled around 15 days before vaccination. The clonotype was recovered from a man aged 45 to 65 who received an inactivated influenza vaccine.

This CDR3 is CSARLQAGVRTGELFF. The CDR3 DNA reads as TGCAGTGCTAGGCTCCAGGCGGGGGTTCGCACCGGGGAGCTGTTTTTT. V gene TRBV20-1 combines with J gene TRBJ2-2, with 7 nucleotides matching TRBD2. Germline-derived CDR1 and CDR2 are DFQATT and SNEGSKA (reference sequence). The CDR3 spans 16 residues. Trimming took 3 bases from V and 4 from J; bases not matched to a gene: 11.